This T cell receptor (beta chain) is drawn from a study of CD8+CD57+ T cells in acquired aplastic anemia. Study-level points and caveats: Patients and controls shared 25 to 35 CD8+ CDR3 sequences, which appeared highly expressed in patients and within their immunodominant clones.

Per germline, CDR1 GTSNPN and CDR2 SVGIG (reference sequence). Trimming cost V 7 bases and J 0 bases; bases outside gene matches: 3. The CDR3 extends over 15 amino acids. This clonotype was counted only a few times. The antigen remains undetermined. CDR3 and TCR beta VDJ profiling relied on genomic DNA as the template. A single record per CDR3 protein comes from TCRdb applying MiXCR to the reads. The sample carries 200,000 to 250,000 distinct CDR3 sequences, almost 50% recorded once. The authors sequenced patients whose flow cytometry had shown CD8+CD57+ cell expansion. The sequenced material came from sorted CD4+, CD8+, or CD8+CD57+ T cells (not recorded which) from PBMCs. This clonotype was obtained from a human donor with aplastic anemia. The rearrangement joins TRBV30 to TRBJ2-6; 10 nucleotides match TRBD1. CDR3: CAYRTGGSGANVLTF. The CDR3 DNA reads TGTGCCTACCGGACAGGGGGCTCTGGGGCCAACGTCCTGACTTTC.